Listed here are 10 T cell receptor beta chains from one sample, sequenced in a study of shared clonotypes between healthy human individuals. TCRdb keeps only in-frame clones here, not all; method: immunoSEQ multiplex PCR. The data contain hundreds of thousands of clones, roughly 80% of them seen just once; the ten biggest clones take up 13%. Sequencing was performed on PBMCs. The receptors stem from a woman aged 40 to 50 in good health. Some clones in this sample may be carry-over from other donors' samples.

Comments on this clone: A far larger clone is off by one base, so a read error is likely. The chain recombines TRBV28 with TRBJ2-7; D is perhaps TRBD2 (5 bases). The CDR3 spans 16 residues. V lost 2 bases and J lost 3, with 17 bases in between. Germline CDR1 reads MDHEN; CDR2 reads SYDVKM. The DNA for the CDR3 is TGTGCCAGCAGTTTAGAACGGACTGGCGGATACTACGAGCAGTACTTC. Translated, it gives CASSLERTGGYYEQYF.

This chain connects TRBV4-3 to TRBJ2-7; 12 bases agree with TRBD2. From germline, CDR1 is LGHNA and CDR2 YSLEER. V was pared by 0 bases and J by 2 bases, with 8 bases of the junction left unmatched. This CDR3 is built from 18 residues. The CDR3 is CASSQDDTSGRRTYEQYF. The CDR3 nucleotides read TGCGCCAGCAGCCAAGATGATACTAGCGGGAGGAGAACCTACGAGCAGTACTTC.

J is TRBJ2-4 and V is TRBV19; no firm D call. CDR1 is LNHDA and CDR2 is SQIVND in the germline V gene (reference sequence). V was clipped by 7 bases and J by 1 base, with 8 bases between them. The CDR3 covers 13 residues. The CDR3 nucleotides read TGTGCCAGTACGCCTGGGGCCAAAAACATTCAGTACTTC. Translated: CASTPGAKNIQYF. The whole variable domain, filled in from reference TRBV19 and TRBJ2-4, reads DGGITQSPKYLFRKEGQNVTLSCEQNLNHDAMYWYRQDPGQGLRLIYYSQIVNDFQKGDIAEGYSVSREKKESFPLTVTSAQKNPTAFYLCASTPGAKNIQYFGAGTRLSVL.

This clone was seen a single time. The chain has TRBV10-1 and TRBJ2-2, with a tentative D call TRBD2 (6 bases). Germline CDR1 and CDR2: WNHNN and SYGVQD (reference sequence). The CDR3 runs 16 residues. Between the trimmed V and J ends, which lost 0 bases and 1 base, there was a span of 9 bases. The CDR3 DNA follows: TGCGCCAGCAGTGAGTCGGTCGGGGGGAACACCGGGGAGCTGTTTTTT. This sequence encodes CASSESVGGNTGELFF.

Written as DNA, the CDR3 is TGTGCCAGCAGCTTGGGACTAGCGAGATACAATGAGCAGTTCTTC. Residues: CASSLGLARYNEQFF. The chain links TRBV5-8 to TRBJ2-1, with TRBD2 identical over 8 bases. The CDR3 runs 15 residues. CDR1 is SGHTS, CDR2 YDEGEE, per germline. V shed 0 bases, J shed 4 bases, and the junction held 3 bases outside the gene matches.

V usage is TRBV5-1 and J usage is TRBJ1-1; D may be TRBD1 (6 bases). Germline V gene lookup returns CDR1 SGHRS and CDR2 YFSETQ. V gave up 4 bases and J gave up 1 base, with 17 bases separating them. The CDR3 totals 16 residues. The CDR3: CASSPRPGAGNTEAFF. The CDR3 nucleotides read TGCGCCAGCAGCCCGAGACCGGGGGCCGGGAACACTGAAGCTTTCTTT.

This clone was found once. The CDR3 is CASSGVGYTF. For the CDR3, the DNA is TGTGCCAGCAGCGGGGTTGGCTACACCTTC. The chain joins TRBV28 to TRBJ1-2; no definite D call. The CDR3 is 10 amino acids. In germline, CDR1 is MDHEN, CDR2 SYDVKM. V gave up 6 bases and J gave up 7 bases, with 6 bases separating them.

The rearrangement links TRBV10-2 to TRBJ2-7; D might be TRBD1 (6 bases). The V end lost 6 bases, the J end lost 3 bases, and 15 bases lay between the germline ends. The germline CDR1 and CDR2 sequences are WSHSY and SAAADI. CDR3 length: 14 amino acids. The CDR3 region is CASRPTGDGYEQYF. In DNA, the CDR3 is TGCGCCAGCAGGCCGACAGGAGATGGCTACGAGCAGTACTTC.

V usage is TRBV18 and J usage is TRBJ2-1; no clear D. Germline-derived CDR1 and CDR2 are KGHSH and LQKENI. The CDR3 loop spans 13 amino acids. V gave up 2 bases and J gave up 2 bases, with 4 bases separating them. The DNA for the CDR3 is TGTGCCAGCTCACCAGGGCCCTACAATGAGCAGTTCTTC. Translated, it gives CASSPGPYNEQFF.

V usage is TRBV15 and J usage is TRBJ2-3, with TRBD1 identical over 9 bases. The germline CDR1 and CDR2 sequences are LNHNV and YYDKDF (reference sequence). The ends lost 5 bases at V and 5 bases at J; junction bases unmatched: 5. The CDR3 runs 14 residues. CDR3 sequence reads: CATSGTGWGDTQYF. The CDR3 coding sequence is TGTGCCACCAGCGGGACAGGGTGGGGAGATACGCAGTATTTT.